The 10 T cell receptor beta chains below all came from one sample that was sequenced in a study of blood T cell repertoires in COVID-19. Only in-frame clones appear in the TCRdb table, and some are missing; sequencing was by immunoSEQ multiplex PCR. The table records more than 65,000 clones, around 82% of them present only once. Sequenced sample: peripheral blood. Receptors originate from a human donor in a cohort sampled during active COVID-19.

The rearrangement joins TRBV5-1 to TRBJ2-3; 10 nucleotides line up with TRBD2. Losses at the gene ends were 4 bases for V and 1 base for J; bases not matched to a gene: 9. Germline V gene lookup returns CDR1 SGHRS and CDR2 YFSETQ. This CDR3 comprises 17 residues. In nucleotides, the CDR3 is TGCGCCAGCAGCGCCGGAGGGAGCGGGGGGGGCACAGATACGCAGTATTTT. It is translated as CASSAGGSGGGTDTQYF.

CDR3 DNA: TGCGCCAGCAGCCGCCAGCCCACACAGGGTTGGAATGGCTACACCTTC. Its translation is CASSRQPTQGWNGYTF. This chain links TRBV4-1 with TRBJ1-2; D is possibly TRBD1 (6 bases). The germline CDR1 and CDR2 sequences are MGHRA and YSYEKL. Trimming cost V 4 bases and J 6 bases, with 21 bases left between them. The CDR3 contains 16 residues.

The chain has TRBV2 and TRBJ1-1; 9 nucleotides agree with TRBD1. This CDR3 is built from 15 residues. The germline V gene encodes CDR1 SNHLY and CDR2 FYNNEI. The trim removed 5 bases at V and 3 bases at J, leaving 7 bases unmatched. The CDR3 DNA follows: TGTGCCAGCAGTCTGGACAGGGGTGCGGACACTGAAGCTTTCTTT. Protein product: CASSLDRGADTEAFF.

The gene calls are TRBV5-6 and TRBJ2-3; no reliable D call. The CDR3 extends over 13 amino acids. V was shortened by 4 bases and J by 0 bases, with 6 bases between the two germline ends. Per the germline V gene, CDR1 is SGHDT and CDR2 is YYEEEE. CDR3 region: CASSVLSTDTQYF. As DNA, the CDR3 is TGTGCCAGCAGCGTACTTAGCACAGATACGCAGTATTTT.

This chain links TRBV4-3 with TRBJ2-7; D remains ambiguous. CDR1 LGHNA and CDR2 YSLEER come from the germline V gene. V was trimmed by 0 bases and J by 4 bases, leaving 7 bases between them. The CDR3 totals 13 residues. DNA for the CDR3: TGCGCCAGCAGCCAAGATTTCAGATACGAGCAGTACTTC. Translating gives CASSQDFRYEQYF.

CDR3 loop: CASIATGKVTEAFF. The CDR3 nucleotides are TGTGCCAGCATCGCTACAGGAAAGGTAACTGAAGCTTTCTTT. The V and J genes are TRBV6-5 and TRBJ1-1; possible D gene TRBD1, 5 bases. In germline, CDR1 is MNHEY, CDR2 SVGAGI. The ends were cut back, 7 bases at V and 5 bases at J, with 17 bases in the middle. The CDR3 contains 14 residues.

The V and J genes are TRBV6-4 and TRBJ1-2; 10 bases align to TRBD1. Looked up from germline, CDR1 is MRHNA and CDR2 is SNTAGT. This CDR3 contains 15 residues. Unmatched junction bases numbered 7, after V lost 7 bases and J lost 2 bases. The DNA of the CDR3 is TGTGCCAGCAAACCTAAGGGACAGGGGAACTATGGCTACACCTTC. Its translation is CASKPKGQGNYGYTF.

The rearrangement links TRBV7-2 to TRBJ2-7; TRBD2 matches at 10 bases. The germline gives CDR1 SGHTA, CDR2 FQGNSA. V trimming: 1 base; J trimming: 7 bases; junction bases outside the gene matches: 7. The CDR3 has 15 residues. CDR3 sequence: CASSLVAGGPLEQYF. DNA for the CDR3: TGTGCCAGCAGCTTAGTAGCGGGGGGCCCTTTGGAGCAGTACTTC.

The rearrangement links TRBV7-9 to TRBJ2-7; maybe TRBD1 (5 bases). Germline CDR1 and CDR2: SEHNR and FQNEAQ (reference sequence). The germline V and J ends were trimmed by 5 bases and 2 bases, with 10 bases remaining between them. This CDR3 contains 13 residues. Here the CDR3 reads CASSGGQPYEQYF. The CDR3, as DNA: TGTGCCAGCAGCGGCGGACAACCCTACGAGCAGTACTTC.

The rearrangement joins TRBV19 to TRBJ2-3; TRBD2 matches 11 bases. The CDR3 is 15 residues long. CDR1 LNHDA and CDR2 SQIVND come from the germline V gene (reference sequence). J was trimmed by 4 bases and V by 5 bases; bases with no gene match: 5. The CDR3 DNA reads TGTGCCAGTAGTCCGCTAGCGGGGGGCCCAGATACGCAGTATTTT. This encodes CASSPLAGGPDTQYF.